The clone carrying this T cell receptor (beta chain) was found many times. 2 million PBMCs stored at -80 C were the source of the unsorted libraries. The germline CDR1 and CDR2 sequences are DFQATT and SNEGSKA (reference sequence). The CDR3 sequence is 15 residues long. V gave up 0 bases and J gave up 4 bases, with 13 bases separating them. The data stem from a study of neurological immune-mediated disorders. Whole-study context: For the 35 or so multiple sclerosis patients, the disease was relapsing-remitting in about 30 and secondary progressive in 3.

TCRdb analysed the 5' RACE reads with MiXCR anew, one entry per CDR3 protein. This sample has 100,000 to 150,000 distinct CDR3 sequences, with approximately 3.2% found just once. The source of this sequence is a woman in her twenties or thirties with multiple sclerosis. The sequenced sample consisted of PBMCs. V is TRBV20-1 and J is TRBJ2-1; unclear D gene. This CDR3 is CSARDLRNLYNEQFF. CDR3 bases: TGCAGTGCTAGAGATTTAAGAAATCTATACAATGAGCAGTTCTTC.